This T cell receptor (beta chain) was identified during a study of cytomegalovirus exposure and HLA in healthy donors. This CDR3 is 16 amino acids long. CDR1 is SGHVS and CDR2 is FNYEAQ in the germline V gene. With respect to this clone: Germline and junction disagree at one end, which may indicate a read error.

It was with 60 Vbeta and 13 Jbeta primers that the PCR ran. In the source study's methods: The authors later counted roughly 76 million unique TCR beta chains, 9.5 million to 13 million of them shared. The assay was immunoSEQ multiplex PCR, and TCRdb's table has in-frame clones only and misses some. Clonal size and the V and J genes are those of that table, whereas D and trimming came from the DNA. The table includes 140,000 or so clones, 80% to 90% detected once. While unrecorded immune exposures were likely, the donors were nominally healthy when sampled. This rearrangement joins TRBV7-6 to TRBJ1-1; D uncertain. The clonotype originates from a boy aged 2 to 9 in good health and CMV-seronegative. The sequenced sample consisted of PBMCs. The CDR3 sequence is CASSLVSPGKNTKAFF. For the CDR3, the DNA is TGTGCCAGCAGCTTAGTTTCCCCGGGGAAGAACACTAAAGCTTTCTTT.